The present T cell receptor (beta chain) was sequenced within a study of identifying expanded T cells in peripheral blood. Clones were read by immunoSEQ multiplex PCR, and TCRdb kept only the in-frame ones, dropping some. The sample gives about 94,000 clones, nearly 90% of which show up once; 4.5% to 7% is in the top ten. Germline V gene lookup returns CDR1 SGHRS and CDR2 YFSETQ. Trimming pared 5 bases from V and 5 bases from J, leaving 15 bases between. The CDR3 is made up of 14 amino acids. Healthy donors had no documented immune events, such as infections, while sampled. This sequence joins TRBV5-1 and TRBJ2-3; TRBD1 is a possible D gene (6 bases). The clonotype originates from a person between 18 and 75 years old in good health. Input material: blood. The CDR3 DNA sequence: TGCGCCAGCAGGGTGGGGGCTCGGGAAGATACGCAGTATTTT. Encoded protein: CASRVGAREDTQYF.